This record concerns one T cell receptor beta chain sequence. Original data processing: Estimated nucleated cell counts came from reference gene primer amplification. Clones were read by immunoSEQ multiplex PCR, and TCRdb kept only the in-frame ones, dropping some. V and J calls and clone size are as listed in that table; D and trimming were resolved from the DNA. The sample has approximately 170,000 clones, just under 85% seen once. These data originate in a study of blood T cell repertoires in COVID-19. In the study overall: The United States, Italy and Spain were the sources of the acute and convalescent COVID-19 samples.

Germline CDR1 reads SNHLY; CDR2 reads FYNNEI. The CDR3 length is 15 residues. The V gene end was trimmed by 6 bases and the J gene end by 1 base; junction bases not matched to a gene: 7. Enrollment of patients from Seattle took place during active infection, with longitudinal follow-up. Sequenced input: peripheral blood. The TCR sequence derives from a woman of 80 years or more with COVID-19, enrolled during active disease. The V gene is TRBV2, the J gene TRBJ1-1, with 8 bases fitting TRBD1. Here the CDR3 reads CASSQHGTGNTEAFF. CDR3 coding DNA: TGTGCCAGCAGCCAACATGGGACAGGGAACACTGAAGCTTTCTTT.